This T cell receptor beta chain was recorded in a study of T cells in localized non-small cell lung cancer. Findings and caveats of the study: Maximal T cell clonality occurred in uninvolved adjacent lung, with tumor ranking below it. Appearance in adjacent lung was seen for a median around 60 of the top 100 tumor clones. Elevated blood T cell density was associated with longer overall survival. One tumor region alone was sequenced, and heterogeneity therefore remains possible.

This clone has only one observation. Its cognate antigen is unknown. Clones were read by immunoSEQ multiplex PCR, and TCRdb kept only the in-frame ones, dropping some. Counted here are approximately 30,000 clones, roughly 90% occurring once; the ten biggest clones make up roughly 10%. CDR3 length: 15 amino acids. In germline, CDR1 is ENHRY, CDR2 SYGVKD. V lost 3 bases to trimming and J lost 6 bases; unmatched junction nucleotides: 4. The chain joins TRBV10-3 to TRBJ2-2; TRBD1 matches at 10 bases. The sample was peripheral blood mononuclear cells, taken before any cancer treatment. The sequence was obtained from a female donor over 55 with stage II lung adenocarcinoma. The chain's CDR3 is CAISDGTGAPGELFF. Here the CDR3 DNA reads TGTGCCATCAGTGATGGGACAGGGGCTCCCGGGGAGCTGTTTTTT.